Reported below is one T cell receptor beta chain. Antigen: not known. These data originate in a study of sequential checkpoint blockade in melanoma. About the study: TCRbeta immunosequencing was performed on DNA from roughly 91 pretreatment melanoma tumor samples.

Repertoires were generated with immunoSEQ multiplex PCR, while TCRdb's copy carries only in-frame clones and drops some. This table holds 2,500 to 3,500 clones, approximately 30% found once. The CDR3 has 14 residues. Deletions cut 6 bases from V and 2 bases from J, with 16 bases between. CDR1 SQVTM and CDR2 ANQGSEA come from the germline V gene. Whole-study findings and limits: Rising tumor T-cell fraction and clonality meant about 30 times likelier benefit.

Treatment indicated: randomized to nivolumab then ipilimumab (arm A) or the reverse (arm B). The sequence derives from a human donor with melanoma. The sample here was tumor tissue (inferred from file names), taken from a patient given nivolumab and ipilimumab in sequence. The chain uses TRBV29-1 and TRBJ1-1; a possible D gene is TRBD1 (5 bases). The CDR3 spells CSVPLGTLNTEAFF. Here the CDR3 DNA reads TGCAGCGTCCCCCTGGGGACCTTAAACACTGAAGCTTTCTTT.